Each of the 2 T cell receptor beta chains below was sequenced from the same sample in a study of beta chain features in type 1 diabetes. Their recognized antigens are unknown. Study-level results: People with Type 1 diabetes carried modestly yet significantly shorter TCRB CDR3s in all four CD4+ subsets.

TCRB transcripts that were expressed got sequenced, as all of the isolated RNA had been reverse transcribed. TCRdb's table, derived via immunoSEQ multiplex PCR, lists solely in-frame clones and lacks some. The table includes about 700,000 clones, under 15% detected once. The specimen sequenced was naive CD4+ T cells from blood. The source is a man aged 18 to 30 with type 1 diabetes.

The rearrangement uses TRBV12-5 and TRBJ1-1, with D tentatively TRBD1 (5 bases). The CDR3 is made up of 13 amino acids. Trimming stripped 1 base from V and 4 bases from J, with 7 bases between. The V gene's germline CDR1 is LGHNT and CDR2 FRNRAP. In DNA form, the CDR3 reads TGTGCTAGTGGTTTGGCGGGGGGCACTGAAGCTTTCTTT. Translated, it gives CASGLAGGTEAFF.

This sequence joins TRBV4-1 and TRBJ1-4, with D uncertain. V gave up 4 bases and J gave up 0 bases, with 12 bases separating them. The germline gives CDR1 MGHRA, CDR2 YSYEKL. CDR3 length equals 16 residues. The CDR3 here is CASSPRYTATNEKLFF. The CDR3 region has the DNA TGCGCCAGCAGCCCCCGCTACACCGCAACTAATGAAAAACTGTTTTTT.